Ten or more counts support the clone carrying this TCR beta chain. What it binds is unknown. This entry belongs to a study of CD8 T cells in ankylosing spondylitis. General observations from the study: Disease-linked clones bore a CD8+ phenotype and were relatively rare in peripheral blood.

J lost 8 bases, V lost 5 bases, and 8 bases had no gene match. The CDR3 spans 14 residues. CDR1 and CDR2 (germline): DFQATT, SNEGSKA (reference sequence). TCRdb re-called the 5' RACE reads through MiXCR, storing one row per CDR3 protein. The profile covers about 320,000 distinct CDR3 sequences, with under 14% appearing a single time and roughly 9% taken by the ten largest. J is TRBJ1-4 and V is TRBV20-1; 10 bases line up with TRBD1. The sequencing input was blood, either unsorted or a sorted T cell fraction (not recorded which). The TCR was taken from a female donor with ankylosing spondylitis or in good health (not recorded which). CDR3 coding DNA: TGCAGTGCTGCCGGGACAGGGGCTAGCGAAAAACTGTTTTTT. Translation gives CSAAGTGASEKLFF.